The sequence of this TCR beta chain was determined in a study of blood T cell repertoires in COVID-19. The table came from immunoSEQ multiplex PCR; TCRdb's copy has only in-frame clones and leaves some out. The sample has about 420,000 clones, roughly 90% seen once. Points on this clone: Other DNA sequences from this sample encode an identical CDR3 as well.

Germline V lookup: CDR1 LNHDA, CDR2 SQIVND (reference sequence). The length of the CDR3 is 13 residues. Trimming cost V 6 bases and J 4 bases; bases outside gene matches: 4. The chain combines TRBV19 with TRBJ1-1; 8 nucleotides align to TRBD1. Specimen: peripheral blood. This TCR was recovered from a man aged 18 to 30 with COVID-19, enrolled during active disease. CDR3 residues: CASSAQGATEAFF. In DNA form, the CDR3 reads TGTGCCAGTAGCGCGCAGGGGGCCACTGAAGCTTTCTTT.